The T cell receptor beta chain described here comes from a study of metastatic and nonmetastatic thyroid tumors. Points from the study as a whole: When malignant thyroid tumors were compared with benign nodules, TCR beta diversity was reportedly significantly higher in the malignant tumors. This held in both blood and tumor samples.

Authors' data handling: CDR3 was compared across clinicopathological groups, and the resulting differences were used to build a distant-metastasis classifier for papillary thyroid cancer. TCRdb reassembled clones from the PCR reads with MiXCR. The V and J calls were determined by TCRdb, not by the authors. This sample has over 9,000 clones, with 35% to 45% found just once. This CDR3 region has 14 residues. V was shortened by 8 bases and J by 7 bases, with 18 bases between the two germline ends. Germline V lookup: CDR1 DFQATT, CDR2 SNEGSKA (reference sequence). As for this clone: Antigen unknown.

Treatment of any kind had been given to no patient before thyroid surgery. The TCR sequence derives from a female donor with papillary thyroid cancer or a benign thyroid nodule (not recorded which). Some clones in this sample may be carry-over from other donors' samples. Sequenced: tumor tissue. V gene TRBV20-1 combines with J gene TRBJ1-6; D is possibly TRBD1 (5 bases). The CDR3 protein is CSLETGGKNSPLHF. CDR3 in DNA: TGCAGTCTCGAGACCGGGGGGAAGAATTCACCCCTCCACTTT.